Below are 2 T cell receptor beta chains sequenced from a single sample in a study of blood T cell repertoires in COVID-19. Sequencing used immunoSEQ multiplex PCR; TCRdb keeps in-frame clones, though not all of them. The sample consists of some 210,000 clones, 65% to 90% of them appearing once. Sequencing was performed on PBMCs or T cells enriched from blood (not recorded which). The receptors here all came from a woman aged 50 to 60 with acute COVID-19.

The chain employs TRBV2 and TRBJ1-2; D is possibly TRBD1 (5 bases). V was cut by 7 bases and J by 4 bases, with 19 bases left in between. Per the germline V gene, CDR1 is SNHLY and CDR2 is FYNNEI. This CDR3 contains 15 residues. Here the CDR3 DNA reads TGTGCCAGCACCCACGCGGGGCAGAGGGGCTATGGCTACACCTTC. Translated: CASTHAGQRGYGYTF.

This clone came up a few times. V is TRBV18 and J is TRBJ1-4; possible D gene TRBD1, 6 bases. The CDR3 totals 15 residues. Germline loops: CDR1 KGHSH, CDR2 LQKENI. V dropped 4 bases and J dropped 4 bases, with 13 bases sitting between them. The chain's CDR3 is CASSLSGDDNEKLFF. The CDR3 DNA follows: TGTGCCAGCTCACTCTCAGGGGATGATAATGAAAAACTGTTTTTT.